The sequence of this T cell receptor beta chain was determined in a study of spatial heterogeneity in lung cancer. Overall study: There were 75 or so donors, all of them untreated patients with early-stage non-small cell lung cancer.

TCRdb reprocessed the 5' RACE reads via MiXCR and lists one record per CDR3 protein. In the table there are approximately 10,000 distinct CDR3 sequences, roughly 4% of which are singletons. The CDR3 has 13 residues. CDR1 and CDR2 (germline): LNHNV, YYDKDF (reference sequence). V was cut by 0 bases and J by 6 bases, with 5 bases left in between. The sample's time point: blood taken at disease recurrence. Extraction of whole RNA from tumor, nontumor lung or frozen PBMC preceded unsorted sequencing. This clonotype rates as medium-sized. The library was designed around alpha chains, so this beta chain is a stray read whose abundance carries little weight.

This sample comprised PBMCs, obtained at recurrence. The TCR comes from a female donor with early-stage non-small cell lung cancer. The chain links TRBV15 to TRBJ2-2; D gene unclear. CDR3 residues: CATSRDRSGELFF. The CDR3 nucleotides read TGTGCCACCAGCAGAGATCGGTCCGGGGAGCTGTTTTTT.